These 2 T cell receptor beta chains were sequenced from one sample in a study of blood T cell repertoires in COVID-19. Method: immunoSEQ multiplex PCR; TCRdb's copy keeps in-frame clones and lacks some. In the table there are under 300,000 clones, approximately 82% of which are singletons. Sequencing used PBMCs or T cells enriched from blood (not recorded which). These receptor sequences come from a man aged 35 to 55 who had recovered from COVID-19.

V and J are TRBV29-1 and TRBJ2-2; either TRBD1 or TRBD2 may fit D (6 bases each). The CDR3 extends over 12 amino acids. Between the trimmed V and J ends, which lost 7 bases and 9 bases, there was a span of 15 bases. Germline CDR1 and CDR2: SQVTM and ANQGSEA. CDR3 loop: CSAGAQPRELFF. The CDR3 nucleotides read TGCAGCGCGGGGGCCCAACCCCGGGAGCTGTTTTTT.

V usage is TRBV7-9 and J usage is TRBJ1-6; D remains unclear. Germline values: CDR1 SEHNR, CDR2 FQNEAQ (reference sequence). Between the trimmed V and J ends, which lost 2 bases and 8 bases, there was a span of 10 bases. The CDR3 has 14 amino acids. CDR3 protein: CASSLSRRHSPLHF. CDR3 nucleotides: TGTGCCAGCAGCTTAAGCAGGAGGCATTCACCCCTCCACTTT.